Listed below are T cell receptor beta chains from one sample, sequenced in a study of beta chain features in type 1 diabetes. The assay was immunoSEQ multiplex PCR, and TCRdb's table has in-frame clones only and misses some. The data show about 280,000 clones, approximately 15% seen once. The sequencing input was naive CD4+ T cells from blood. The receptors stem from a man younger than 35 with type 1 diabetes. CDR3s include the opening cysteine and the closing phenylalanine or tryptophan. The order of the fields is V gene, D gene, J gene, clone size, CDR3 protein, CDR3 DNA. A D gene is named only where the DNA matches it firmly. Rows may omit the clone size; those that give it use once, few, many or a size class.

TRBV2	NA	TRBJ2-5	NA	CASSARDFSREETQYF	TGTGCCAGCAGTGCCCGGGACTTCTCTCGCGAAGAGACCCAGTACTTC
TRBV7-2	TRBD2	TRBJ2-5	few	CASSQGLVFETQYF	TGTGCCAGCAGCCAGGGACTAGTCTTTGAGACCCAGTACTTC
TRBV7-2	TRBD2	TRBJ2-7	NA	CASSLLRGSSYEQYF	TGTGCCAGCAGCTTATTGCGGGGGAGCTCCTACGAGCAGTACTTC
TRBV7-9	TRBD1	TRBJ2-3	few	CASSPGTGRTDTQYF	TGTGCCAGCAGCCCAGGGACAGGGCGAACAGATACGCAGTATTTT
TRBV9	NA	TRBJ1-3	few	CASSVAGRRATIYF	TGTGCCAGCAGCGTAGCTGGTAGGAGGGCCACCATATATTTT
TRBV6-6	NA	TRBJ1-2	NA	CASSLSGRAGVYGYTF	TGTGCCAGCAGCCTTTCCGGGAGGGCAGGAGTATATGGCTACACCTTC
TRBV18	NA	TRBJ2-3	few	CASSPGPSTDTQYF	TGTGCCAGCTCACCAGGGCCGAGCACAGATACGCAGTATTTT
TRBV4-2	NA	TRBJ2-5	NA	CASSQDWRRAGETQYF	TGTGCCAGCAGCCAAGATTGGAGGAGGGCCGGGGAGACCCAGTACTTC
TRBV30	NA	TRBJ2-5	NA	CAWKYQGQETQYF	TGTGCCTGGAAATACCAGGGCCAAGAGACCCAGTACTTC
TRBV5-4	NA	TRBJ2-1	NA	CASSLAAGASSYNEQFF	TGTGCCAGCAGCTTGGCCGCAGGGGCGAGCTCCTACAATGAGCAGTTCTTC
TRBV5-4	TRBD1	TRBJ1-2	NA	CASSPGQGVRGGYTF	TGTGCCAGCAGCCCAGGACAGGGGGTTAGGGGCGGCTACACCTTC
TRBV9	NA	TRBJ2-7	NA	CASSVAGNYEQYF	TGTGCCAGCAGCGTTGCGGGAAACTACGAGCAGTACTTC
TRBV5-1	NA	TRBJ2-7	NA	CASSLGDTGYEQYF	TGCGCCAGCAGCTTGGGAGACACAGGCTACGAGCAGTACTTC
TRBV4-3	TRBD1	TRBJ1-2	NA	CASSPGTGTNYGYTF	TGCGCCAGCAGCCCAGGGACAGGGACTAACTATGGCTACACCTTC
TRBV6-5	TRBD2	TRBJ2-1	once	CASIRSGGQGEQFF	TGTGCCAGCATCCGTAGCGGGGGGCAGGGTGAGCAGTTCTTC
TRBV4-3	TRBD2	TRBJ2-1	NA	CASSQGVAGATYNEQFF	TGCGCCAGCAGCCAAGGAGTAGCGGGGGCCACCTACAATGAGCAGTTCTTC
TRBV7-9	NA	TRBJ1-4	NA	CASSLVGGSEEKLFF	TGTGCCAGCAGCTTAGTCGGGGGTTCCGAGGAAAAACTGTTTTTT
TRBV30	NA	TRBJ2-7	few	CAWSTDRRSEQYF	TGTGCCTGGAGTACAGACAGGAGGAGCGAGCAGTACTTC
TRBV28	NA	TRBJ2-2	few	CASSSQNTGELFF	TGTGCCAGCAGTTCCCAGAACACCGGGGAGCTGTTTTTT
TRBV7-2	TRBD2	TRBJ2-2	NA	CASRSGLAGAGELFF	TGTGCCAGCAGGTCGGGACTAGCGGGAGCCGGGGAGCTGTTTTTT
TRBV9	TRBD1	TRBJ1-1	few	CASSVDRGGTEAFF	TGTGCCAGCAGCGTCGACAGGGGAGGCACTGAAGCTTTCTTT
TRBV11-2	TRBD1	TRBJ2-5	few	CASSFLSNPGQGETQYF	TGTGCCAGCAGCTTTTTATCTAACCCGGGACAGGGAGAGACCCAGTACTTC
TRBV9	NA	TRBJ1-1	few	CASSADEVDTEAFF	TGTGCCAGCAGCGCCGACGAGGTCGACACTGAAGCTTTCTTT
TRBV7-8	NA	TRBJ2-5	NA	CASSNRGGVLRETQYF	TGTGCCAGCAGCAATAGAGGTGGAGTCCTCCGAGAGACCCAGTACTTC
TRBV15	TRBD2	TRBJ2-7	few	CATSRGGSGTYEQYF	TGTGCCACCAGCAGAGGAGGTAGCGGGACCTACGAGCAGTACTTC
TRBV9	NA	TRBJ2-2	NA	CASSVPGLPALGELFF	TGTGCCAGCAGCGTACCGGGACTTCCCGCGCTGGGGGAGCTGTTTTTT
TRBV25-1	NA	TRBJ2-1	few	CASSEAGVRYNEQFF	TGTGCCAGCAGTGAAGCAGGGGTGCGTTACAATGAGCAGTTCTTC
TRBV7-9	NA	TRBJ2-1	few	CASSPGGRHEQFF	TGTGCCAGCAGCCCGGGGGGCCGGCATGAGCAGTTCTTC
TRBV5-6	NA	TRBJ2-5	NA	CASSLVGQDFQETQYF	TGTGCCAGCAGCTTGGTAGGACAAGATTTCCAAGAGACCCAGTACTTC
TRBV5-6	NA	TRBJ2-5	few	CASSLVAEETQYF	TGTGCCAGCAGCTTGGTCGCAGAAGAGACCCAGTACTTC
TRBV5-4	NA	TRBJ2-3	NA	CASSLKTGADTQYF	TGTGCCAGCAGCTTGAAAACGGGAGCAGATACGCAGTATTTT
TRBV7-9	NA	TRBJ2-5	few	CASSNRRTQYF	TGTGCCAGCAGCAATAGGAGAACCCAGTACTTC
TRBV21-1	NA	TRBJ2-1	NA	CASTGSRSSYNEQFF	TGTGCCAGCACCGGAAGCCGGAGCTCCTACAATGAGCAGTTCTTC
TRBV6-5	TRBD1	TRBJ2-1	NA	CASSSTGFGQFF	TGTGCCAGCAGTTCGACAGGGTTTGGGCAGTTCTTC
TRBV27	NA	TRBJ1-6	NA	CASRAFSYNSPLHF	TGTGCCAGCAGAGCTTTCTCCTATAATTCACCCCTCCACTTT
TRBV7-8	TRBD1	TRBJ1-1	NA	CASSLARQGVGTEAFF	TGTGCCAGCAGCTTAGCGCGACAGGGAGTTGGCACTGAAGCTTTCTTT
TRBV4-3	TRBD1	TRBJ1-1	NA	CASSQPPGQGATEAFF	TGCGCCAGCAGCCAACCCCCCGGACAGGGGGCCACTGAAGCTTTCTTT
TRBV7-2	NA	TRBJ1-2	few	CASSLALRFGGYTF	TGTGCCAGCAGCTTAGCGCTCCGCTTCGGGGGCTACACCTTC
TRBV9	TRBD1	TRBJ2-7	few	CASSVGTGAGTTSYEQYF	TGTGCCAGCAGCGTAGGCACAGGGGCCGGGACCACCTCCTACGAGCAGTACTTC
TRBV2	TRBD1	TRBJ1-1	few	CAQKGQGAFF	TGTGCCCAAAAGGGACAGGGCGCTTTCTTT
TRBV27	TRBD1	TRBJ1-5	few	CASSSGQGSGQPQHF	TGTGCCAGCAGTTCCGGACAGGGTTCAGGGCAGCCCCAGCATTTT
TRBV25-1	TRBD2	TRBJ2-1	few	CASSFLAGGRNEQFF	TGTGCCAGCAGTTTTCTAGCGGGGGGGCGCAATGAGCAGTTCTTC
TRBV11-1	NA	TRBJ2-2	NA	CASSILPTLYTGELFF	TGTGCCAGCTCCATCCTCCCTACTTTGTACACCGGGGAGCTGTTTTTT
TRBV18	TRBD1	TRBJ2-5	NA	CASSRDRQETQYF	TGTGCCAGCTCACGGGACAGGCAAGAGACCCAGTACTTC
TRBV27	TRBD2	TRBJ2-5	few	CASSLTGLAGVVETQYF	TGTGCCAGCAGTTTAACAGGACTAGCGGGGGTAGTGGAGACCCAGTACTTC
TRBV2	NA	TRBJ1-2	few	CASSGGDTGTHFF	TGTGCCAGCAGTGGGGGGGATACCGGGACCCACTTCTTC
TRBV5-4	NA	TRBJ2-5	NA	CASSLLGQGETQYF	TGTGCCAGCAGCTTGTTAGGGCAGGGGGAGACCCAGTACTTC
TRBV28	TRBD1	TRBJ2-2	NA	CASSSRDRNTGELFF	TGTGCCAGCAGTTCCCGGGACAGGAACACCGGGGAGCTGTTTTTT
TRBV19	TRBD1	TRBJ1-2	few	CASSTGQGYGYTF	TGTGCCAGTAGTACGGGACAGGGATATGGCTACACCTTC
TRBV2	TRBD1	TRBJ2-7	few	CASGGQGAYEQYF	TGTGCCAGCGGAGGACAGGGCGCCTACGAGCAGTACTTC
TRBV27	NA	TRBJ1-5	few	CASSPIGTASNQPQHF	TGTGCCAGCAGTCCAATTGGTACAGCCAGCAATCAGCCCCAGCATTTT
TRBV4-1	TRBD2	TRBJ2-1	NA	CASSREELAGAMLEQFF	TGCGCCAGCAGCCGAGAAGAATTAGCGGGGGCCATGTTAGAGCAGTTCTTC
TRBV7-8	NA	TRBJ2-7	NA	CASSLVFLGQRNYEQYF	TGTGCCAGCAGCTTAGTCTTCCTAGGACAACGCAACTACGAGCAGTACTTC
TRBV6-6	NA	TRBJ2-6	few	CASSYPQGSGANVLTF	TGTGCCAGCAGTTACCCGCAGGGCTCCGGGGCCAACGTCCTGACTTTC
TRBV6-1	TRBD2	TRBJ2-7	few	CASIRAGEDEQYF	TGTGCCAGCATAAGGGCGGGAGAGGACGAGCAGTACTTC